The clone carrying this TCR beta chain was counted at least ten times. Its antigen is currently unknown. The CDR3 regions of TCR beta were amplified from RNA transcripts. The HTBI primer set drove a first-round RT-PCR of the TCR CDR3. Each CDR3 protein is one row after TCRdb ran MiXCR on the multiplex PCR reads. The sample includes fewer than 550,000 distinct CDR3 sequences, approximately 24% seen only once; the top ten take around 11%. Uncontrolled infection, other autoimmune disease, pregnancy and lactation each barred patients from inclusion. Diagnoses were established using clinical symptoms, serum thyroxine and TRAb, thyroid ultrasound and orbital computed tomography. Fresh peripheral blood, roughly 9.8 ml of it, supplied the PBMCs. The data are from a study of T cells in Graves' hyperthyroidism and ophthalmopathy. Study results and limitations: Ophthalmopathy prediction by the model preceded onset by a median roughly 6.3 months.

The sequenced sample was blood. The sequence came from a woman aged 30 to 39 with Graves' ophthalmopathy.

The CDR3 nucleotides are TGTGCCAGCATCACAGGGGGCTTGAACACTGAAGCTTTCTTT. It codes for CASITGGLNTEAFF. The chain recombines TRBV28 with TRBJ1-1, with 9 bases lining up with TRBD1. CDR3 length equals 14 residues. CDR1 is MDHEN, CDR2 SYDVKM, per germline. J was trimmed by 0 bases and V by 7 bases; bases with no gene match: 3.